This T cell receptor beta chain was recorded in a study of Ad26.COV2.S vaccination and SARS-CoV-2 variants (dated by TCRdb to the early 2020s). Background for the entire study: Vaccine-arm donors came from COV1001, a multicentre, randomized, double-blind, placebo-controlled phase I-IIa trial of Ad26.COV2.S in healthy adults. The TCR-sequenced set comprised about 32 samples: some 19 Ad26.COV2.S vaccine recipients, 5 placebo recipients and 8 SARS-CoV-2 convalescent individuals. Participants in the trial were split at random into five groups of five each, receiving low-dose or high-dose Ad26.COV2.S once or twice, or else placebo on both occasions. Sequencing of the TCRbeta repertoire served to evaluate the specificity and breadth of SARS-CoV-2-reactive T cell receptors following Ad26.COV2.S vaccination. Throughout the experiments and outcome assessment, investigators stayed blinded to trial group allocation. Ad26.COV2.S was administered intramuscularly at a dose of 5x10^10 or 1x10^11 viral particles, either as one shot or as two shots given 56 days apart. Summary of the overall study and its limitations: The authors noted that total T cell responses may have been underestimated by the TCR breadth and depth analyses. The study was not powered for comparison of responses between vaccine doses or regimens. Spike-specific TCR breadth was higher in Ad26.COV2.S recipients than in placebo recipients (P = 0.0014). Non-spike TCR breadth was comparable between vaccine and placebo recipients, consistent with the vaccine containing only spike. After vaccination, substantial breadth of spike-specific CD8+ and CD4+ T cell responses was reported.

Comments on this clone: Its target antigen remains unknown. Base quality data are lacking; no much larger clone is found one base away.

The treatment or condition tag for this specimen amounts to: approximately 18 received Ad26.COV2.S at low or high dose, single or two shots; about five received placebo; per-sample allocation not given. For vaccine and placebo recipients, the sequenced repertoires came from samples collected on day 63 after the first injection. Cohort 1b enrolled 25 or so adults aged 18-55 years at a single site in Boston, USA, between 29 July and 7 August 2020. Ad26.COV2.S consisted of a replication-incompetent adenovirus type 26 vector by which a prefusion-stabilized SARS-CoV-2 spike protein from the original Wuhan strain was expressed. V loses 2 bases of germline sequence and J loses 4 bases, and the interval between the two ends is 12 bases. Via the germline V gene, CDR1 is SGHDT and CDR2 YYEEEE. Reading from cysteine to phenylalanine, the CDR3 counts 14 amino acids. Solely the CDR3 DNA is kept, with 42 bases framed from the first base.

The immunoSEQ Assay was the method used to sequence TCRbeta CDR3 regions. After extraction, genomic DNA underwent amplification by bias-controlled multiplex PCR, followed by high-throughput sequencing. The authors' pipeline ran thus. Collapsing and filtering of sequences were performed to quantify the absolute abundance of each unique TCRbeta CDR3 region. T cell fraction was estimated by normalization of TCRbeta template counts to usable DNA, with usable DNA being measured through amplification of reference genes present in all nucleated cells. Repertoire TCRs were annotated as SARS-CoV-2-specific when V gene, CDR3 amino acid sequence and J gene were exactly matched to a known reactive TCR set. MIRA supplied the reference SARS-CoV-2 TCR set, which was filtered for enrichment in COVID-19-positive ImmuneCODE repertoires so that public or cross-reactive TCRs were removed. Based on the MIRA antigens, annotated TCRs were further analysed at the level of specific ORF or position within ORF. Breadth was defined as annotated unique rearrangements over total unique productive rearrangements; depth was the summed frequency of those rearrangements. TCR breadth was compared between groups using two-sided Wilcoxon rank-sum tests. TCRdb retrieved this table from immuneACCESS and kept in-frame rearrangements only. Not all clones are present; in checked studies, unresolved V genes account for under half, and no reason is known for the remainder. For V, J and clone size, that table is used; D and trimming come from the DNA. The sample profile shows around 270,000 clones; around nine tenths of them were found once. The ten largest account for just under 3% of the sample.

The sample consisted of peripheral blood, taken in a trial of Ad26.COV2.S vaccine versus placebo. The sequence links TRBV5-6 to TRBJ1-2; matching of 6 bases hints at TRBD1 as the D gene. The origin of this receptor is a person between 18 and 65 years old who received the Ad26.COV2.S COVID-19 vaccine or a placebo. The DNA reads TGTGCCAGCAGCTTTCGGGGGGCGGGCTATGGCTACACCTTC. The resulting protein is CASSFRGAGYGYTF.